These T cell receptor beta chains were read from a single sample in a study of blood T cell repertoires in COVID-19. Libraries were prepared by immunoSEQ multiplex PCR; TCRdb keeps only in-frame clonotypes and omits some of them. The sample lists some 97,000 clones, roughly 92% occurring once. The specimen was peripheral blood. These TCRs come from a man between 65 and 85 years old with acute or convalescent COVID-19. Each CDR3 is given with its conserved first and last residue. The D gene is left open where the match is weak.

j_call: TRBJ1-5
d_call: TRBD1
v_call: TRBV19
cdr3_aa: CASSWTSTGGEFNQPQHF
cdr3_nt: TGTGCCAGTAGTTGGACGTCGACAGGGGGGGAATTCAATCAGCCCCAGCATTTT

j_call: TRBJ1-4
d_call: -
v_call: TRBV2
cdr3_aa: CAILSREKLFF
cdr3_nt: TGTGCCATCTTATCACGGGAAAAACTGTTTTTT

j_call: TRBJ2-1
d_call: -
v_call: TRBV7-9
cdr3_aa: CASSLEAPYNEQFF
cdr3_nt: TGTGCCAGCAGCTTAGAAGCTCCCTACAATGAGCAGTTCTTC

j_call: TRBJ2-1
d_call: TRBD2
v_call: TRBV7-8
cdr3_aa: CASSLAASGSSYNEQFF
cdr3_nt: TGTGCCAGCAGCTTAGCTGCTAGCGGGAGCTCCTACAATGAGCAGTTCTTC

j_call: TRBJ2-5
d_call: TRBD2
v_call: TRBV5-4
cdr3_aa: CASSLLLTAGGKLETQYF
cdr3_nt: TGTGCCAGCAGCTTACTCCTCACAGCGGGGGGTAAACTAGAGACCCAGTACTTC

j_call: TRBJ2-5
d_call: -
v_call: TRBV18
cdr3_aa: CASSPLRGETQYF
cdr3_nt: TGTGCCAGCTCCCCCTTGAGGGGGGAGACCCAGTACTTC

j_call: TRBJ2-7
d_call: -
v_call: TRBV10-2
cdr3_aa: CASSEGGSAYEQYF
cdr3_nt: TGCGCCAGCAGTGAGGGAGGATCCGCCTACGAGCAGTACTTC

j_call: TRBJ1-5
d_call: TRBD1
v_call: TRBV14
cdr3_aa: CASSAGQGSNQPQHF
cdr3_nt: TGTGCCAGCAGCGCAGGACAGGGCAGCAATCAGCCCCAGCATTTT

j_call: TRBJ1-4
d_call: -
v_call: TRBV15
cdr3_aa: CATSRVSGLGEKLFF
cdr3_nt: TGTGCCACCAGCAGAGTATCAGGGTTAGGAGAAAAACTGTTTTTT

j_call: TRBJ2-7
d_call: TRBD2
v_call: TRBV29-1
cdr3_aa: CSVEGWTSGDYEQYF
cdr3_nt: TGCAGCGTTGAAGGGTGGACTAGCGGGGACTACGAGCAGTACTTC